The 10 T cell receptor beta chains listed next were all sequenced from one sample in a study of shared clonotypes between healthy human individuals. The table came from immunoSEQ multiplex PCR; TCRdb's copy has only in-frame clones and leaves some out. The table records more than 850,000 clones, 75% to 85% of them present only once. The specimen sequenced was memory CD4+ T cells from PBMCs. The subset: CD45RA-negative fraction. The receptors originated from a man between 18 and 35 years old in good health. Some clones in this sample may be carry-over from other donors' samples.

The J gene is TRBJ1-2, the V gene TRBV9; 7 nucleotides match TRBD1. The CDR3 consists of 17 residues. The germline CDR1 and CDR2 sequences are SGDLS and YYNGEE. Losses at the gene ends were 4 bases for V and 1 base for J; bases not matched to a gene: 13. CDR3 loop: CASSPIFGQVINYGYTF. The DNA for the CDR3 is TGTGCCAGCAGCCCTATTTTCGGACAGGTTATTAACTATGGCTACACCTTC. Using reference TRBV9 and TRBJ1-2 for the parts outside the CDR3, the full variable domain is DSGVTQTPKHLITATGQRVTLRCSPRSGDLSVYWYQQSLDQGLQFLIQYYNGEERAKGNILERFSAQQFPDLHSELNLSSLELGDSALYFCASSPIFGQVINYGYTFGSGTRLTVV.

This clone was counted a few times. Other nucleotide sequences from this sample produce the same CDR3. The rearrangement links TRBV28 to TRBJ1-4, with 7 bases that match TRBD1. Looked up from germline, CDR1 is MDHEN and CDR2 is SYDVKM. The V segment lost 3 bases and the J segment 7 bases; nucleotides outside the gene matches: 5. The CDR3 sequence is 14 residues long. The CDR3 DNA is TGTGCCAGCAGTTTTGGGCAGGGGGGTGAAAAACTGTTTTTT. Its translation: CASSFGQGGEKLFF.

The chain links TRBV7-9 to TRBJ2-5, with 11 positions matching TRBD2. V lost 1 base, J lost 5 bases, and 6 bases stayed unmatched. CDR3 length: 16 residues. CDR1 SEHNR and CDR2 FQNEAQ come from the germline V gene (reference sequence). The CDR3 reads CASSLVFASGRETQYF. The CDR3 DNA sequence: TGTGCCAGCAGCTTAGTATTCGCTAGCGGGAGGGAGACCCAGTACTTC.

The V gene is TRBV11-2, the J gene TRBJ2-1; 11 bases are shared with TRBD2. The germline V gene has CDR1 SGHAT and CDR2 FQNNGV. This CDR3 comprises 14 residues. J was trimmed by 10 bases and V by 3 bases; bases with no gene match: 5. The CDR3: CASSFNSGRVEQFF. The CDR3 DNA reads TGTGCCAGCAGCTTTAATAGCGGGAGGGTGGAGCAGTTCTTC.

The chain is built from TRBV19 and TRBJ1-1, with D uncertain. CDR1 LNHDA and CDR2 SQIVND come from the germline V gene (reference sequence). The CDR3 spans 14 residues. V was clipped by 5 bases and J by 0 bases, with 10 bases between them. The CDR3, as DNA: TGTGCCAGTAGTCTTGGACGGTTGAACACTGAAGCTTTCTTT. It yields the protein CASSLGRLNTEAFF.

A single count supports this clone. CDR3 amino acids: CASSRPGAGVADTQYF. The CDR3 DNA reads as TGTGCCAGCAGCAGGCCGGGAGCTGGGGTAGCAGATACGCAGTATTTT. The rearrangement uses TRBV5-6 and TRBJ2-3; the D gene is possibly TRBD2 (6 bases). This CDR3 contains 16 residues. Germline-derived CDR1 and CDR2 are SGHDT and YYEEEE. V was clipped by 4 bases and J by 4 bases, with 19 bases between them.

The chain is built from TRBV9 and TRBJ1-1; D is unclear. This CDR3 has 13 residues. Trimming took 2 bases from V and 1 from J, leaving 6 bases between them. From germline, CDR1 is SGDLS and CDR2 YYNGEE. CDR3 sequence reads: CASSVLENTEAFF. For the CDR3, the DNA is TGTGCCAGCAGCGTCCTAGAGAACACTGAAGCTTTCTTT.

This clone occurred once. The chain joins TRBV5-4 to TRBJ1-1, with TRBD1 matching 9 bases. With V trimmed by 0 bases and J by 0 bases, 9 bases remained unmatched. Germline-derived CDR1 and CDR2 are SGHNT and YYREEE (reference sequence). The CDR3 has 18 amino acids. The CDR3 DNA is TGTGCCAGCAGCTTGGGACAGGGGGTTTCCTTGGTGAACACTGAAGCTTTCTTT. Its translation: CASSLGQGVSLVNTEAFF.

Only a few counts were recorded for this clone. The CDR3 nucleotides read TGTGCCAGCAGTGCCCTAGACAGGGGGAGTCAGCCCCAGCATTTT. Its protein product is CASSALDRGSQPQHF. The gene calls are TRBV2 and TRBJ1-5; 9 nucleotides align to TRBD1. The germline V gene has CDR1 SNHLY and CDR2 FYNNEI. The CDR3 totals 15 residues. The trim removed 4 bases at V and 6 bases at J, leaving 7 bases unmatched.

A single count supports this clone. The V gene is TRBV19, the J gene TRBJ1-5, with D unclear. CDR3 length: 17 amino acids. Germline-derived CDR1 and CDR2 are LNHDA and SQIVND (reference sequence). V lost 3 bases and J 1 base, leaving 16 bases between the germline ends. The CDR3 loop reads CASSIWLGRGSNQPQHF. CDR3 nucleotides: TGTGCCAGTAGTATTTGGTTGGGTCGGGGAAGCAATCAGCCCCAGCATTTT.